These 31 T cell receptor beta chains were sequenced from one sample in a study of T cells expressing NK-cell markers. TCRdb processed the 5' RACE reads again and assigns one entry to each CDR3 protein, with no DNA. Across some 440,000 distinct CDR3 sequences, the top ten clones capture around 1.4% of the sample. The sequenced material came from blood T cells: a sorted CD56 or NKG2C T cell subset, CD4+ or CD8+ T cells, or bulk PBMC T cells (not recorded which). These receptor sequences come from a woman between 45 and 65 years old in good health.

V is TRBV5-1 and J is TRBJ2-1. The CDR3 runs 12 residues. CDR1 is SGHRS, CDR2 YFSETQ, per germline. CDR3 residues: CASSLSPHEQFF.

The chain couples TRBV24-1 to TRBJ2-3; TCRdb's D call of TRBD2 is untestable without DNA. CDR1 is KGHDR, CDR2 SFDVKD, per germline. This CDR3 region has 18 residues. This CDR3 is CATSDKIAGGPGTDTQYF.

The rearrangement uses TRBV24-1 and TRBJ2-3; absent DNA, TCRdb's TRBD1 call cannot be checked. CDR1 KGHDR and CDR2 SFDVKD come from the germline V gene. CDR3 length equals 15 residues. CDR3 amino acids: CATSRTGGSTDTQYF.

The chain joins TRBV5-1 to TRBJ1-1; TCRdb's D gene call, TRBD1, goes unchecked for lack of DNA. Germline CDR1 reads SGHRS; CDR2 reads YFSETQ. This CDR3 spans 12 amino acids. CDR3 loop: CASAARGSEAFF.

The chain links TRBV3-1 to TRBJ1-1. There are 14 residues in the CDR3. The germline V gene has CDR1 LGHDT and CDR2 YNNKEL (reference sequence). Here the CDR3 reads CASSHGDLNTEAFF.

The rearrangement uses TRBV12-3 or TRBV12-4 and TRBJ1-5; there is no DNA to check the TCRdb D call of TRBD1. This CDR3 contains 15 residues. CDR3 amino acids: CASTLTGSRNQPQHF.

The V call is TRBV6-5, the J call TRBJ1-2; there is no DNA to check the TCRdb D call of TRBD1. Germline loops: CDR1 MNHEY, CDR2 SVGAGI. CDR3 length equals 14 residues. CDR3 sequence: CASSRDSPNYGYTF.

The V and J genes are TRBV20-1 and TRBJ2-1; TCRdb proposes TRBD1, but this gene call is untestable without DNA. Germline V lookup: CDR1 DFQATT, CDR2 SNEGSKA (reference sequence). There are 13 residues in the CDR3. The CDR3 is CRAGTGGKDEQFF.

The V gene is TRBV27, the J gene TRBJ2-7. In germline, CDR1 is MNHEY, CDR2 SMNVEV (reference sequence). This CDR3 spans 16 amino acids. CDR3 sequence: CASSLSRRILPYEQYF.

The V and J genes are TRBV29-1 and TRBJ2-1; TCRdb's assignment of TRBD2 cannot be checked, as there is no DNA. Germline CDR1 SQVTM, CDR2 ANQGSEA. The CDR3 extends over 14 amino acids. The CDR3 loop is CSVAFWGGVNEQFF.

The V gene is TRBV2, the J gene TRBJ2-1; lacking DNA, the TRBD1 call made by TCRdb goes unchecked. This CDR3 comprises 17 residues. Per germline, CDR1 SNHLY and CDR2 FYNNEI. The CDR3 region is CASREPMGQRLIDEQFF.

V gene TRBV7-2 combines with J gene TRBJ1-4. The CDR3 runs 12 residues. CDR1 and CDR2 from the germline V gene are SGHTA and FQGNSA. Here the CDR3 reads CASSLVPGKLFF.

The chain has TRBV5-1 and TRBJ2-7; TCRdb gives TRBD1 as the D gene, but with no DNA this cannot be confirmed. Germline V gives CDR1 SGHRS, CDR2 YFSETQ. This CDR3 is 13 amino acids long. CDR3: CASSPRADYEQYF.

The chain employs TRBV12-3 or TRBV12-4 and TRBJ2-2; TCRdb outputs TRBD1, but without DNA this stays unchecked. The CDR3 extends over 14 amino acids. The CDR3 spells CASSFWDNTGELFF.

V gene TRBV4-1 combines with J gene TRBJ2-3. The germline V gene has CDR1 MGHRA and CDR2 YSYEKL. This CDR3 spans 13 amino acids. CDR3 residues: CASSQDPRNTQYF.

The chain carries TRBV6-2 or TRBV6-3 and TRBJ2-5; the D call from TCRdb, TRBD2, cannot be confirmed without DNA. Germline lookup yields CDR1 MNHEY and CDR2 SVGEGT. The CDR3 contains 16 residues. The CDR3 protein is CASSYGRLAGMETQYF.

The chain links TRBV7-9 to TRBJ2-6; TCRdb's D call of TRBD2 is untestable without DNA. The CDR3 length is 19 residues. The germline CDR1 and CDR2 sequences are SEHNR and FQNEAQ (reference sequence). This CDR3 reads CASSLVFGEESSGANVLTF.

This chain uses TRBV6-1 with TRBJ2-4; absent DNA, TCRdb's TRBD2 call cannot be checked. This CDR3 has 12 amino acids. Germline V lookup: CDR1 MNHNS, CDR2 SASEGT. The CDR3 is CASSPPSPAPYF.

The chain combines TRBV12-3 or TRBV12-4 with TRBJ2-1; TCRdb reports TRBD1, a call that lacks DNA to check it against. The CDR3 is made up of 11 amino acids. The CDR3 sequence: CASGGRGEQFF.

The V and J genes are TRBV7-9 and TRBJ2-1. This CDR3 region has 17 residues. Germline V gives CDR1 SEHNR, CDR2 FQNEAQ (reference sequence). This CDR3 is CASSLASSSRIGNQQFF. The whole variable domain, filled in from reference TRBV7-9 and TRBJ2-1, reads DTGVSQNPRHKITKRGQNVTFRCDPISEHNRLYWYRQTLGQGPEFLTYFQNEAQLEKSRLLSDRFSAERPKGSFSTLEIQRTEQGDSAMYLCASSLASSSRIGNQQFFGPGTRLTVL.

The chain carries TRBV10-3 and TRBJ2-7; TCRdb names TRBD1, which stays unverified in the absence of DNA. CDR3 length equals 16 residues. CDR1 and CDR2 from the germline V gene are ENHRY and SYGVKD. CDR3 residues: CAISARTGARSYEQYF.

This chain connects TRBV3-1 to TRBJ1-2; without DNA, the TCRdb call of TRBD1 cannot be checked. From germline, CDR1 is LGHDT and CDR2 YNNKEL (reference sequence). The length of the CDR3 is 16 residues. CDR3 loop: CASSPQGWTGIQGYTF.

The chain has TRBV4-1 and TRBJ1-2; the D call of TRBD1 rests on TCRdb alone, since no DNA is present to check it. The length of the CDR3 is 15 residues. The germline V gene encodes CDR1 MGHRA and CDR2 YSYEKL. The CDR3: CASNKPGEANYGYTF.

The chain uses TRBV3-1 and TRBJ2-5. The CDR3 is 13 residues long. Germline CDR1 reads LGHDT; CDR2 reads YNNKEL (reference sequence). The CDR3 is CASSQEEQETQYF.

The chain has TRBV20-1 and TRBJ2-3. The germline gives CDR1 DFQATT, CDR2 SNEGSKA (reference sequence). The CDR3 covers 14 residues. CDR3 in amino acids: CSARDDWVTDTQYF.

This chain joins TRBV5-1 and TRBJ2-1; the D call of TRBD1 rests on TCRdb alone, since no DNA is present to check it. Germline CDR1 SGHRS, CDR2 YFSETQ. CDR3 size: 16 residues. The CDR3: CASSRRHGTGAIEQFF.

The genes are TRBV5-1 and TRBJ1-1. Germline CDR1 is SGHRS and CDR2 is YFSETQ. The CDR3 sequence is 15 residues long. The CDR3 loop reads CASSSLYPEDTEAFF.

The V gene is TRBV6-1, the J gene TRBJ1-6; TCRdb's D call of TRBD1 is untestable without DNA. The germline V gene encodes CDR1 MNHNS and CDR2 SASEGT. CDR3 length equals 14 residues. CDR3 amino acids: CASRIPRGDSPLHF.

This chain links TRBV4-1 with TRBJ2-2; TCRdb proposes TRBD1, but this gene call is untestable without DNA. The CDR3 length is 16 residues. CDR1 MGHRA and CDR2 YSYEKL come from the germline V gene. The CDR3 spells CASSPRDRVSTGELFF.

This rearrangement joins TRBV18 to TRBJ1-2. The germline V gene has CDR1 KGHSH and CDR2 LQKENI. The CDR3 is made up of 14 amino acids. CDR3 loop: CASSPQPTRDGYTF. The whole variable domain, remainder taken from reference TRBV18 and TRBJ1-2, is NAGVMQNPRHLVRRRGQEARLRCSPMKGHSHVYWYRQLPEEGLKFMVYLQKENIIDESGMPKERFSAEFPKEGPSILRIQQVVRGDSAAYFCASSPQPTRDGYTFGSGTRLTVV.

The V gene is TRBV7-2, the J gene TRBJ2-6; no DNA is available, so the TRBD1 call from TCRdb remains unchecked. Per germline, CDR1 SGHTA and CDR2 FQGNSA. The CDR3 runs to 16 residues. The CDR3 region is CASSVGHLSGANVLTF.